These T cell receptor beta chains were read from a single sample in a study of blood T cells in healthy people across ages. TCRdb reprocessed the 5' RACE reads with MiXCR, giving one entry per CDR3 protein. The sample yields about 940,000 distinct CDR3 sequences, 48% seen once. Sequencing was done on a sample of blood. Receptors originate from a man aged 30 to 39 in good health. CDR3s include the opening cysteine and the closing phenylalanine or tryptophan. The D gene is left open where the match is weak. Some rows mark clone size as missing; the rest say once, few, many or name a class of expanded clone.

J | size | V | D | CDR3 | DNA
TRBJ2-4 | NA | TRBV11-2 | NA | CASSLDRPHIQYF | TGTGCCAGCAGCTTAGATCGGCCCCACATTCAGTACTTC
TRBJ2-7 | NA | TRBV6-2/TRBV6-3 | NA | CASSEQETSSYEQYF | TGTGCCAGCAGCGAGCAGGAGACGAGCTCCTACGAGCAGTACTTC
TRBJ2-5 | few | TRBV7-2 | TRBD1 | CASSRSLTGAETQYF | TGTGCCAGCAGCCGGAGTTTAACAGGGGCGGAGACCCAGTACTTC
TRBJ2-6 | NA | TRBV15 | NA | CATSRHGNSGANVLTF | TGTGCCACCAGCAGGCATGGAAACTCTGGGGCCAACGTCCTGACTTTC
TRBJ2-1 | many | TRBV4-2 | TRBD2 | CASSQGAGGPSNEQFF | TGTGCCAGCAGCCAAGGGGCGGGGGGGCCCAGCAATGAGCAGTTCTTC
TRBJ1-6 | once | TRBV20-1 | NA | CSANQDGYNNSPLHF | TGCAGTGCAAACCAGGACGGCTACAATAATTCACCCCTCCACTTT
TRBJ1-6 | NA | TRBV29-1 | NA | CSVGGGRNSPLHF | TGCAGCGTTGGGGGGGGGAGAAATTCACCCCTCCACTTT
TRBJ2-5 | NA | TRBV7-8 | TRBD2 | CASSLSSGEQETQYF | TGTGCCAGCAGCTTATCGAGCGGGGAGCAAGAGACCCAGTACTTC
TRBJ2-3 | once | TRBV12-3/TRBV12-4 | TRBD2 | CASSSGSAGGSDTQYF | TGTGCCAGCAGCTCAGGGTCCGCGGGGGGGTCCGATACGCAGTATTTT
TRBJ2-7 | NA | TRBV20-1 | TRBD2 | CSAGFSGPASYEQYF | TGCAGTGCAGGATTTAGCGGGCCTGCGTCCTACGAGCAGTACTTC
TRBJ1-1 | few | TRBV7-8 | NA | CASSSNRVLETEAFF | TGTGCCAGCAGCTCGAACAGGGTCTTGGAGACTGAAGCTTTCTTT
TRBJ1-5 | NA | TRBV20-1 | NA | CSAHDGANQPQHF | TGCAGTGCCCATGACGGAGCCAATCAGCCCCAGCATTTT
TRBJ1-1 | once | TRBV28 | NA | CASRTWRARTEAFF | TGTGCCAGCAGGACTTGGAGGGCGCGCACTGAAGCTTTCTTT
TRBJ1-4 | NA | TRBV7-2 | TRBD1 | CASSLRQGAQEKLFF | TGTGCCAGCAGTTTGAGACAGGGGGCACAGGAAAAACTGTTTTTT
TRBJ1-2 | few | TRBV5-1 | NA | CASSKDYGYTF | TGCGCCAGCAGCAAGGACTATGGCTACACCTTC
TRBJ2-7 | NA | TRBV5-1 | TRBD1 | CASSWMTGPYEQYF | TGCGCCAGCAGCTGGATGACAGGGCCCTACGAGCAGTACTTC
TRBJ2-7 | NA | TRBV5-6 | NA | CAGSSSAYEQYF | TGTGCCGGCAGCTCTAGTGCCTACGAGCAGTACTTC
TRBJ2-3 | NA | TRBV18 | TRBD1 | CASSQQGATSTDTQYF | TGTGCCAGCTCGCAACAGGGGGCGACTAGCACAGATACGCAGTATTTT
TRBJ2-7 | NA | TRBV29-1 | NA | CSVTAGLYEQYF | TGCAGCGTCACGGCAGGGTTATACGAGCAGTACTTC
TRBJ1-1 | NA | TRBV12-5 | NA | CASGFFGNTEAFF | TGTGCTAGTGGTTTCTTCGGGAACACTGAAGCTTTCTTT
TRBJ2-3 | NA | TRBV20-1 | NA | CSARGPDTQYF | TGCAGTGCTAGAGGCCCCGATACGCAGTATTTT
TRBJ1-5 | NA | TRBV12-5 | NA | CASAPSGNQPQHF | TGTGCTAGTGCCCCCAGCGGCAATCAGCCCCAGCATTTT
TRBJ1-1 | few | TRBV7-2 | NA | CASSLSLGMNTEAFF | TGTGCCAGCAGCTTATCACTGGGAATGAACACTGAAGCTTTCTTT
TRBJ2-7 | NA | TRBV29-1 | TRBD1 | CSFRTGNTYEQYF | TGCAGCTTTCGGACAGGGAATACCTACGAGCAGTACTTC
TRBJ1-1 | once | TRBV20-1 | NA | CSARVRVMNTEAFF | TGCAGTGCTAGAGTTAGGGTCATGAACACTGAAGCTTTCTTT
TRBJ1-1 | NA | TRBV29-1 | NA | CSVVSIRNTEAFF | TGCAGCGTTGTCTCAATAAGGAACACTGAAGCTTTCTTT
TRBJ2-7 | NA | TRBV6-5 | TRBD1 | CASSYGRGSYEQYF | TGTGCCAGCAGTTACGGCAGGGGGTCCTACGAGCAGTACTTC
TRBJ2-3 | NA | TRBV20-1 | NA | CSASLSKISDTQYF | TGCAGTGCTAGTTTATCTAAAATTTCAGATACGCAGTATTTT
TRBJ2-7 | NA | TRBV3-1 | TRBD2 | CASSRIRASGTIEQYF | TGTGCCAGCAGCCGCATACGGGCTAGCGGGACCATAGAGCAGTACTTC
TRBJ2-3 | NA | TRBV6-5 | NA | CASSYSISGNPDTQYF | TGTGCCAGCAGTTACTCGATTTCCGGTAACCCAGATACGCAGTATTTT